This T cell receptor (beta chain) was obtained from a study of T cells expressing NK-cell markers (dated by TCRdb to about 2020). General notes on the study: Three sorted T-cell subsets (CD3+CD56+NKG2C+, CD3+CD56+NKG2C- and CD3+CD56-NKG2C+) from several donors had their TCR beta-chain repertoires profiled. Randomly selected healthy volunteers, three men and five women, were used as the eight sequenced donors. Sequencing of the libraries produced 2 x 150 bp reads on Illumina HiSeq 2000/2500, MiSeq or NextSeq. Among the eight sequenced donors, only one was HCMV-seronegative, while the other seven were HCMV-seropositive.

With regard to this clonotype: Its binding antigen is unknown.

Results and caveats for the whole study, not just this receptor: In several donors, the dominant CD3+CD56+NKG2C+ clonotypes were among the top 10 CD8+ clonotypes and accounted for roughly 1.0-7.5% of CD8+ T cells. Those dominant clonotypes were again the most abundant among CD3+CD56-NKG2C+ cells in several donors, at roughly 25-65%. Whether the expanded NKG2C-expressing T cell clones were specific for HCMV antigens was left unclear.

The data were produced on an Illumina HiSeq 2000. 5'RACE template switching, by which a universal primer site and unique molecular identifiers were added, was used to make TCR beta cDNA libraries. cDNA synthesis was primed from the TCR beta constant segment, followed by two successive PCR amplification steps. Processing in the source paper ran as follows. MIGEC was used to demultiplex reads and group reads by UMI, and MiTCR was used to assemble and quantify clonotypes. To exclude erroneous sequences, only TCR cDNA sequences supported by at least two reads were retained. The tcR package was used for downstream repertoire analysis, and clonotypes were matched between fractions using CDR3 nucleotide sequence together with V segment. VDJmatch was used to annotate antigen specificity against VDJdb, with one amino acid substitution allowed in CDR3. TCRdb reprocessed the reads, and each CDR3 protein sequence is entered once, without DNA. TCRdb's processing, not the authors', yielded these V and J calls. This specimen's table enumerates roughly 450,000 distinct CDR3 sequences. Of the sample, 1.4% to 1.5% is held by the ten largest clones.

The germline V gene supplies CDR1 SNHLY and CDR2 FYNNEI. The CDR3 runs 14 amino acids, cysteine and phenylalanine included. No DNA is listed. To determine HCMV serostatus, a commercial ELISA kit was used to detect HCMV-specific IgG in serum. Peripheral blood mononuclear cells were isolated from blood by Ficoll density gradient centrifugation. The sequence derives from a woman between 50 and 59 years old in good health. Donor details come from another sample of the same person, matched by shared clones. The chain employs TRBV2 and TRBJ2-1; the D gene TCRdb calls, TRBD2, cannot be checked with no DNA. The sample was blood T cells: a sorted CD56 or NKG2C T cell subset, CD4+ or CD8+ T cells, or bulk PBMC T cells (not recorded which). The CDR3 loop reads CASAGLKGDNEQFF.